The source of this T cell receptor beta chain is a study of T cells in Graves' hyperthyroidism and ophthalmopathy. Regions amplified from RNA transcripts were the TCR beta CDR3 regions. The study used the HTBI primer set for a first-round RT-PCR of the TCR CDR3. MiXCR, run by TCRdb on the multiplex PCR reads, gives a single entry per CDR3 protein. The table includes some 180,000 distinct CDR3 sequences, around a sixth detected once. For this clonotype: Antigen: not known.

Broader study findings: Stable hyperthyroidism was told apart from ophthalmopathy by a model built on 13 V-J features. Blood samples included most of the expanded thyroid clonotypes exceeding 0.001.

Uncontrolled infection, other autoimmune disease, pregnancy or lactation barred patients from enrollment. This clonotype originated in a woman between 50 and 59 years old with Graves' hyperthyroidism. Sequencing used blood.

The CDR3 DNA follows: TGTGCCAGCAGTGGGACAGGCATTTATACTGAAGCTTTCTTT. Its translation is CASSGTGIYTEAFF. The rearrangement uses TRBV27 and TRBJ1-1; the match to TRBD1 covers 8 bases. This CDR3 is 14 amino acids long. The V and J ends lost 5 bases and 5 bases, in that order; junction bases with no gene match: 7. Germline CDR1 and CDR2: MNHEY and SMNVEV (reference sequence).